The entry that follows covers one TCR beta chain sequence. Its antigen remains unidentified. The data belong to a study of CD8 T cells in Susac syndrome. Study-wide points: CD4+ T cell repertoires in Susac syndrome exhibited no evidence of clonal expansion.

Reverse transcription of about 0.45 to 1 ug RNA was carried out with random hexamers. TCRdb called the immunoSEQ multiplex PCR reads again in MiXCR, with one record for every CDR3 protein. The sample records around 170,000 distinct CDR3 sequences, approximately 96% being singletons. The TCR sequence derives from a human donor with Susac syndrome. Sequences were obtained from CD4+ T cells from PBMCs.

The CDR3 loop is CSAQPGPFPTDTQYF. CDR3 nucleotides: TGCAGTGCCCAACCCGGCCCTTTCCCCACAGATACGCAGTATTTT. This chain connects TRBV20-1 to TRBJ2-3, with D unclear. Germline V gene sequence: CDR1 DFQATT, CDR2 SNEGSKA (reference sequence). The CDR3 is 15 amino acids. V was pared by 6 bases and J by 2 bases, with 18 bases between.